Shown below are 32 T cell receptor beta chains from a single sample sequenced in a study of cytomegalovirus exposure and HLA in healthy donors. This PCR relied on a set of 60 Vbeta primers and 13 Jbeta primers. Repertoires were generated with immunoSEQ multiplex PCR, while TCRdb's copy carries only in-frame clones and drops some. The table has about 150,000 clones, under 80% seen once; the top ten hold roughly 2%. Input material: PBMCs. The receptor set was obtained from a man aged 25-45 years in good health and CMV-seronegative.

The chain uses TRBV27 and TRBJ2-1; possible D gene TRBD2, 7 bases. The CDR3 extends over 14 amino acids. Germline V lookup: CDR1 MNHEY, CDR2 SMNVEV (reference sequence). Trimming cost V 3 bases and J 4 bases, with 10 bases left between them. As DNA, the CDR3 is TGTGCCAGCAGTTTCGGGGGGCCATACAATGAGCAGTTCTTC. This sequence encodes CASSFGGPYNEQFF.

This clone has a handful of counts. The chain couples TRBV6-4 to TRBJ2-2, with 7 bases matching TRBD1. The germline gives CDR1 MRHNA, CDR2 SNTAGT. This CDR3 is 15 amino acids long. Germline trimming cut 2 bases from V and 4 bases from J; bases unmatched to any gene: 4. The CDR3 bases are TGTGCCAGCAGTGACGCTGCAGGGGGCACCGGGGAGCTGTTTTTT. Protein sequence: CASSDAAGGTGELFF.

V gene TRBV7-9 combines with J gene TRBJ1-5; unclear D gene. Per germline, CDR1 SEHNR and CDR2 FQNEAQ (reference sequence). CDR3 length: 12 residues. Trimming took 3 bases from V and 8 from J, leaving 8 bases between them. The DNA of the CDR3 is TGTGCCAGCAGCTTGTCCGGGAAGCCCCAGCATTTT. Its protein product is CASSLSGKPQHF.

CDR3 residues: CASSDRDTYTEAFF. The CDR3 coding sequence is TGTGCCAGCAGCGATAGGGACACCTACACTGAAGCTTTCTTT. The chain uses TRBV7-9 and TRBJ1-1, with a tentative D call TRBD1 (6 bases). Germline V gene lookup returns CDR1 SEHNR and CDR2 FQNEAQ (reference sequence). V lost 5 bases and J lost 3, with 13 bases in between. CDR3 length equals 14 residues.

This rearrangement joins TRBV19 to TRBJ1-4; 8 bases are a match to TRBD1. The CDR3 extends over 14 amino acids. Trimming removed 6 bases from V and 3 bases from J; junction bases left unmatched: 3. From germline, CDR1 is LNHDA and CDR2 SQIVND (reference sequence). In DNA form, the CDR3 reads TGTGCCAGTAGCACAGGGGGGCCTAATGAAAAACTGTTTTTT. Its translation is CASSTGGPNEKLFF. The whole variable domain, filled in from reference TRBV19 and TRBJ1-4, reads DGGITQSPKYLFRKEGQNVTLSCEQNLNHDAMYWYRQDPGQGLRLIYYSQIVNDFQKGDIAEGYSVSREKKESFPLTVTSAQKNPTAFYLCASSTGGPNEKLFFGSGTQLSVL.

The chain recombines TRBV7-9 with TRBJ1-4, with no clear D. Trimming cost V 0 bases and J 6 bases, with 8 bases left between them. The CDR3 length is 14 residues. Looked up from germline, CDR1 is SEHNR and CDR2 is FQNEAQ (reference sequence). CDR3 residues: CASSLAGGHEKLFF. CDR3 bases: TGTGCCAGCAGCTTAGCTGGAGGGCATGAAAAACTGTTTTTT.

The count of this clone is one. This chain joins TRBV6-1 and TRBJ2-7; a weak D match, TRBD1 (6 bases). V lost 7 bases and J lost 4, with 17 bases in between. CDR3 size: 14 residues. Germline values: CDR1 MNHNS, CDR2 SASEGT. CDR3 in amino acids: CASIPNRVRYEQYF. The CDR3 nucleotides read TGTGCCAGCATCCCAAACAGGGTCAGATACGAGCAGTACTTC.

The CDR3 is CASSPVSSNEQFF. CDR3 DNA sequence: TGTGCCAGCAGCCCAGTATCAAGCAATGAGCAGTTCTTC. V and J are TRBV28 and TRBJ2-1; D not certain. The CDR3 loop spans 13 amino acids. Looked up from germline, CDR1 is MDHEN and CDR2 is SYDVKM. V was pared by 6 bases and J by 6 bases, with 12 bases between. Filled out from reference TRBV28 and TRBJ2-1, the complete variable domain reads DVKVTQSSRYLVKRTGEKVFLECVQDMDHENMFWYRQDPGLGLRLIYFSYDVKMKEKGDIPEGYSVSREKKERFSLILESASTNQTSMYLCASSPVSSNEQFFGPGTRLTVL.

In the case of this clone: At one end, the junction sequence differs from germline, possibly due to a read error. The chain links TRBV6-1 to TRBJ1-5, with 7 bases that match TRBD1. Germline V gene sequence: CDR1 MNHNS, CDR2 SASEGT. The CDR3 has 13 residues. The CDR3 spells CASSEVIQGPRHF. The CDR3 DNA sequence: TGTGCCAGCAGTGAGGTAATACAGGGGCCCCGGCATTTT.

The gene calls are TRBV7-9 and TRBJ1-1; D not resolved. The germline V gene encodes CDR1 SEHNR and CDR2 FQNEAQ (reference sequence). V was cut by 1 base and J by 8 bases, with 11 bases left in between. CDR3 length: 13 amino acids. CDR3 in DNA: TGTGCCAGCAGCTTAGTCTCGTGGCCCGAAGCTTTCTTT. The encoded protein is CASSLVSWPEAFF.

This clone has just a few counts. The rearrangement links TRBV6-6 to TRBJ1-5; D unresolved. Germline CDR1 and CDR2: MNHNY and SVGAGI (reference sequence). This CDR3 has 14 amino acids. V lost 2 bases to trimming and J lost 1 base, with 6 bases between them. CDR3 sequence reads: CASSYEGSNQPQHF. CDR3 nucleotide sequence: TGTGCCAGCAGTTACGAGGGCAGCAATCAGCCCCAGCATTTT.

Note on this clone: One end of the junction is discordant with germline, which a read error may explain. The CDR3 reads CASSSGTTGGLNGYPF. The CDR3 DNA reads as TGTGCCAGCAGTTCCGGAACAACAGGGGGATTAAATGGCTACCCCTTC. The chain links TRBV6-5 to TRBJ1-2; 8 bases are shared with TRBD1. The CDR3 covers 16 residues. CDR1 is MNHEY, CDR2 SVGAGI, per germline.

By sample fraction, this clone is medium-sized. The chain recombines TRBV6-1 with TRBJ1-6; no firm D call. V lost 0 bases to trimming and J lost 8 bases, with 11 bases between them. The CDR3 is 15 amino acids. Germline V CDR1 and CDR2: MNHNS, SASEGT. The CDR3 region is CASSEAGEGYSPLHF. The CDR3 DNA is TGTGCCAGCAGTGAAGCGGGCGAAGGATATTCACCCCTCCACTTT.

The rearrangement joins TRBV2 to TRBJ1-1; 9 bases fit TRBD1. CDR1 is SNHLY and CDR2 is FYNNEI in the germline V gene. The CDR3 loop spans 14 amino acids. V lost 6 bases and J lost 3; bases outside the gene matches: 5. The CDR3 nucleotides are TGTGCCAGCAGCGGGACAGGGTTTGACACTGAAGCTTTCTTT. As protein: CASSGTGFDTEAFF.

The chain has TRBV7-2 and TRBJ2-7; 9 bases match TRBD1. V shed 5 bases and J 2 bases; nucleotides not matched to a gene: 13. Germline values: CDR1 SGHTA, CDR2 FQGNSA. The CDR3 loop spans 17 amino acids. For the CDR3, the DNA is TGTGCCAGCAGCCGACGCCACCCGGGACAGGGTCCCTACGAGCAGTACTTC. Its protein is CASSRRHPGQGPYEQYF. Variable domain in full (rest from reference TRBV7-2 and TRBJ2-7): GAGVSQSPSNKVTEKGKDVELRCDPISGHTALYWYRQSLGQGLEFLIYFQGNSAPDKSGLPSDRFSAERTGGSVSTLTIQRTQQEDSAVYLCASSRRHPGQGPYEQYFGPGTRLTVT.

The chain has TRBV27 and TRBJ2-7; D possibly corresponds to TRBD2 (5 bases). Germline values: CDR1 MNHEY, CDR2 SMNVEV (reference sequence). The CDR3 is 12 residues long. The germline V and J ends were trimmed by 5 bases and 7 bases, with 12 bases remaining between them. The CDR3 loop reads CASSLPRGEQYF. The CDR3, as DNA: TGTGCCAGCAGTCTCCCCCGGGGAGAGCAGTACTTC.

The rearrangement uses TRBV10-3 and TRBJ1-2; no reliable D call. This CDR3 has 15 amino acids. V gave up 3 bases and J gave up 1 base, with 12 bases separating them. Germline CDR1 is ENHRY and CDR2 is SYGVKD. This CDR3 reads CAISEGLRVNYGYTF. In DNA, the CDR3 is TGTGCCATCAGTGAAGGACTGAGGGTTAACTATGGCTACACCTTC.

This sequence joins TRBV10-3 and TRBJ2-7; tentatively, D is TRBD1 (6 bases). In germline, CDR1 is ENHRY, CDR2 SYGVKD. The CDR3 has 14 amino acids. Trimming took 4 bases from V and 1 from J, leaving 11 bases between them. The CDR3, as DNA: TGTGCCATCAGTGCCCCAGACAGGTCCTACGAGCAGTACTTC. Its translation is CAISAPDRSYEQYF.

The V and J genes are TRBV2 and TRBJ2-7; 8 nucleotides align to TRBD2. Germline loops: CDR1 SNHLY, CDR2 FYNNEI. J was trimmed by 2 bases and V by 6 bases; bases with no gene match: 6. The CDR3 totals 14 residues. CDR3 sequence: CASRERGTPYEQYF. CDR3 in DNA: TGTGCCAGCAGAGAGCGGGGGACACCCTACGAGCAGTACTTC.

V is TRBV29-1 and J is TRBJ2-2; 8 positions agree with TRBD1. The CDR3 length is 14 residues. Trimming removed 6 bases from V and 4 bases from J; junction bases left unmatched: 7. Germline CDR1 is SQVTM and CDR2 is ANQGSEA. The CDR3 spells CSVSGQGSTGELFF. CDR3 nucleotide sequence: TGCAGCGTCTCCGGACAGGGAAGCACCGGGGAGCTGTTTTTT.

The V gene is TRBV11-2, the J gene TRBJ2-1, with 11 bases identical to TRBD2. V dropped 1 base and J dropped 8; count of bases not matched to a gene: 7. The CDR3 length is 16 residues. Per germline, CDR1 SGHAT and CDR2 FQNNGV. The CDR3 sequence is CASSLGASGGSDEQFF. The CDR3 nucleotides read TGTGCCAGCAGCTTAGGAGCTAGCGGGGGGTCCGATGAGCAGTTCTTC.

The CDR3 sequence is CATSRLMAGGPGELFF. The CDR3 DNA is TGTGCCACCAGCAGACTCATGGCGGGGGGGCCCGGGGAGCTGTTTTTT. The rearrangement joins TRBV15 to TRBJ2-2; 9 nucleotides agree with TRBD2. J lost 6 bases, V lost 2 bases, and 7 bases had no gene match. Germline CDR1 and CDR2: LNHNV and YYDKDF (reference sequence). CDR3 length: 16 residues.

With regard to this clone: A read error may produce the germline difference seen at one junction end. V gene TRBV2 combines with J gene TRBJ1-5; no clear D. Germline CDR1 SNHLY, CDR2 FYNNEI. The CDR3 totals 16 residues. CDR3 nucleotides: TGTGCCAGCTCTCCGTCTTTACTCGAGGGCAATCAGCCCCAGAATTTT. As protein: CASSPSLLEGNQPQNF.

The chain couples TRBV5-1 to TRBJ2-7, with 7 nucleotides matching TRBD1. In germline, CDR1 is SGHRS, CDR2 YFSETQ. With 4 bases clipped from V and 5 bases from J, the junction kept 6 bases outside the gene matches. The CDR3 runs 13 residues. Here the CDR3 reads CASSPTGIHEQYF. The CDR3 nucleotides are TGCGCCAGCAGCCCGACAGGGATTCACGAGCAGTACTTC.

This clone was observed a handful of times. The CDR3 bases are TGTGCCAGCAGTTTTGTAAGAGACAGGGCTAACTATGGCTACACCTTC. This sequence encodes CASSFVRDRANYGYTF. The V call is TRBV28, the J call TRBJ1-2; 7 bases line up with TRBD1. The CDR3 sequence is 16 residues long. V shed 3 bases and J 0 bases; nucleotides not matched to a gene: 7. The V gene's germline CDR1 is MDHEN and CDR2 SYDVKM.

J is TRBJ1-2 and V is TRBV29-1; D remains unclear. The CDR3 consists of 14 residues. The germline V gene has CDR1 SQVTM and CDR2 ANQGSEA. The V and J ends lost 3 bases and 4 bases respectively, with 15 bases between them. For the CDR3, the DNA is TGCAGCGTTGAGGTGTCGGGAGGAGGCTATGGCTACACCTTC. It is translated as CSVEVSGGGYGYTF.

This clone came up once. V usage is TRBV7-9 and J usage is TRBJ1-2; TRBD1 aligns across 10 bases. Trimming at V came to 5 bases and at J to 8 bases, leaving 11 bases not matched to a gene. In germline, CDR1 is SEHNR, CDR2 FQNEAQ (reference sequence). This CDR3 spans 15 amino acids. CDR3 nucleotides: TGTGCCAGCAGCCCGCCTGGACAGGGGGTTGGCGGCTACACCTTC. Translated, it gives CASSPPGQGVGGYTF.

This clone was seen more than once but under ten times. The chain has TRBV30 and TRBJ1-2; no clear D gene. The germline V gene encodes CDR1 GTSNPN and CDR2 SVGIG (reference sequence). The V and J ends lost 5 bases and 8 bases respectively, with 15 bases between them. This CDR3 region has 12 residues. CDR3 sequence (DNA): TGTGCCTGGGGCGGCCCAGCTATGGGCTACACCTTC. It translates to CAWGGPAMGYTF.

Turning to this clone: One end of the junction does not line up with germline, which may come from a read error. The chain combines TRBV10-1 with TRBJ1-5; the D is unclear. The CDR3 loop spans 17 amino acids. CDR1 is WNHNN, CDR2 SYGVQD, per germline (reference sequence). CDR3: CASSESWQLDSNQPQNF. CDR3 nucleotides: TGCGCCAGCAGTGAGTCCTGGCAGCTCGATAGCAATCAGCCCCAGAATTTT.

This clone was seen just once. CDR3 coding DNA: TGTGCCAGCAGCCTCCGGACAGGGGCCCGAAACACTGAAGCTTTCTTT. Its translation is CASSLRTGARNTEAFF. The V and J genes are TRBV28 and TRBJ1-1; TRBD1 aligns across 9 bases. Germline CDR1 reads MDHEN; CDR2 reads SYDVKM. With 6 bases clipped from V and 2 bases from J, the junction kept 10 bases outside the gene matches. CDR3 length equals 16 residues.

This clone has a handful of counts. The rearrangement links TRBV28 to TRBJ2-3; TRBD2 matches 9 bases. The J segment lost 6 bases and the V segment lost 7 bases, leaving 14 bases of the junction unmatched. Germline values: CDR1 MDHEN, CDR2 SYDVKM. There are 16 residues in the CDR3. CDR3 protein: CASTDLGGGASDTQYF. Here the CDR3 DNA reads TGTGCCAGCACTGACCTTGGCGGGGGGGCCAGTGATACGCAGTATTTT.

The chain links TRBV15 to TRBJ1-5; D ambiguous. Trimming shortened V by 0 bases and J by 0 bases, and 18 bases separated the two germline ends. The CDR3 is made up of 19 amino acids. Germline CDR1 reads LNHNV; CDR2 reads YYDKDF (reference sequence). CDR3 DNA: TGTGCCACCAGCAGAGATAGGGAGTTGGAGACATATAGCAATCAGCCCCAGCATTTT. It yields the protein CATSRDRELETYSNQPQHF.